The T cell receptor (beta chain) described here comes from a study of T cells after yellow fever vaccination. TCRdb reanalysed the 5' RACE reads using MiXCR and keeps one entry per CDR3 protein. The table shows some 100,000 distinct CDR3 sequences, with more than 7.5% occurring only once. This CDR3 has 15 residues. Trimming left V 0 bases short and J 1 base short, with 7 bases between. Germline V gives CDR1 LGHNA, CDR2 YSLEER. The material was CD8+ T cells not binding an NS4B(214-222) dextramer, sorted from PBMCs, obtained less than 16 days after the first yellow fever vaccination. This sequence originates from a man between 18 and 29 years old who received the YFV17D yellow fever vaccine. The chain employs TRBV4-3 and TRBJ2-1; a weak D match, TRBD2 (6 bases). CDR3 region: CASSQDGGSYNEQFF. CDR3 bases: TGCGCCAGCAGCCAAGATGGAGGGTCCTACAATGAGCAGTTCTTC.